One and the same sample provided the 8 T cell receptor beta chains below, sequenced in a study of PD-L1 blockade in urothelial cancer. Some clones are missing from TCRdb's copy, which holds only in-frame ones; the method was immunoSEQ multiplex PCR. The sample consists of more than 75,000 clones, roughly 84% of them appearing once. Time point defined: pretreatment peripheral blood. The source was PBMCs, collected around atezolizumab (anti-PD-L1) treatment. These TCRs come from a man aged 55 to 70 with urothelial cancer.

This chain links TRBV7-2 with TRBJ2-1; 7 bases fit TRBD1. This CDR3 has 11 residues. Germline CDR1 and CDR2: SGHTA and FQGNSA. Losses at the gene ends were 6 bases for V and 15 bases for J; bases not matched to a gene: 8. CDR3 nucleotides: TGTGCCAGCAGTAGGGACAGCGGACTGTTCTTC. Encoded protein: CASSRDSGLFF.

V is TRBV13 and J is TRBJ2-2; 11 bases agree with TRBD2. Looked up from germline, CDR1 is PRHDT and CDR2 is FYEKMQ (reference sequence). CDR3 length: 16 amino acids. Germline trimming cut 1 base from V and 5 bases from J; bases unmatched to any gene: 3. The CDR3 DNA sequence: TGTGCCAGCAGCTTAGCGGGGACTAGCGGTACCGGGGAGCTGTTTTTT. Amino acids: CASSLAGTSGTGELFF.

In its sample, this clone was seen once. J is TRBJ1-1 and V is TRBV29-1; D remains unclear. V gave up 4 bases and J gave up 1 base, with 7 bases separating them. The CDR3 length is 12 residues. Germline CDR1 and CDR2: SQVTM and ANQGSEA. The CDR3 region has the DNA TGCAGCGTTGCCCAAGCGAACACTGAAGCTTTCTTT. Its translation is CSVAQANTEAFF.

This clone was picked up a small number of times. The chain carries TRBV9 and TRBJ2-1; 7 bases line up with TRBD2. The CDR3 spans 16 residues. The germline CDR1 and CDR2 sequences are SGDLS and YYNGEE. V dropped 0 bases and J dropped 1; count of bases not matched to a gene: 4. The DNA for the CDR3 is TGTGCCAGCAGCGTAGCTTTGGGGGGGTCCTACAATGAGCAGTTCTTC. Its protein is CASSVALGGSYNEQFF.

The V call is TRBV25-1, the J call TRBJ2-5; weak D call: TRBD1 (5 bases). The germline gives CDR1 MGHDK, CDR2 SYGVNS. The germline V and J ends were trimmed by 3 bases and 0 bases, with 8 bases remaining between them. The CDR3 is 14 amino acids. The CDR3 loop reads CASSEPGHQETQYF. CDR3 DNA sequence: TGTGCCAGCAGTGAGCCAGGGCACCAAGAGACCCAGTACTTC.

CDR3 residues: CASSIQGIANTEAFF. The CDR3 nucleotides are TGTGCCAGTAGTATACAGGGGATCGCGAACACTGAAGCTTTCTTT. The chain uses TRBV19 and TRBJ1-1, with D tentatively TRBD1 (6 bases). The V gene lost 2 bases and the J gene lost 1 base, with 11 bases spanning the gap. The V gene's germline CDR1 is LNHDA and CDR2 SQIVND (reference sequence). The CDR3 is made up of 15 amino acids.

This clone was seen only a few times. The gene calls are TRBV6-1 and TRBJ1-2, with a tentative D call TRBD1 (5 bases). Trimming left V 2 bases short and J 4 bases short, with 14 bases between. The CDR3 loop spans 15 amino acids. Germline V CDR1 and CDR2: MNHNS, SASEGT. CDR3 amino acids: CASSELGGARYGYTF. The DNA for the CDR3 is TGTGCCAGCAGTGAATTGGGTGGGGCCCGCTATGGCTACACCTTC.

As regards this clone: The same CDR3 also results from other DNA sequences found in this sample. The rearrangement links TRBV29-1 to TRBJ2-1, with 10 bases that match TRBD1. There are 11 residues in the CDR3. J was trimmed by 11 bases and V by 6 bases; bases with no gene match: 4. Germline-derived CDR1 and CDR2 are SQVTM and ANQGSEA. The CDR3 DNA reads as TGCAGCGTCCGACAGGGGGCTAAGCAGTTCTTC. Its translation is CSVRQGAKQFF.